The 5 T cell receptor beta chains given below trace back to one sample, sequenced in a study of T cell clones after liver transplantation. TCRdb's copy holds only in-frame clones and misses some; the assay was immunoSEQ multiplex PCR. The data show tens of thousands of clones, with roughly 83% seen just once and 2.5% to 3.5% held by the top ten. This specimen consisted of CD4+ T cells from blood, obtained at the 22-month timepoint. All receptors come from a human patient who received a liver transplant. The graft donor may be the source of some T cells.

This sequence joins TRBV5-4 and TRBJ2-2; TRBD2 agrees at 14 bases. With 4 bases clipped from V and 4 bases from J, the junction kept 3 bases outside the gene matches. From germline, CDR1 is SGHNT and CDR2 YYREEE (reference sequence). The CDR3 runs to 16 residues. Here the CDR3 reads CASSGLAGGFTGELFF. The CDR3 region has the DNA TGTGCCAGCAGCGGACTAGCGGGGGGCTTCACCGGGGAGCTGTTTTTT.

The rearrangement links TRBV9 to TRBJ2-1; 11 nucleotides align to TRBD2. Trimming removed 3 bases from V and 6 bases from J; junction bases left unmatched: 2. The CDR3 sequence is 14 residues long. In germline, CDR1 is SGDLS, CDR2 YYNGEE. As DNA, the CDR3 is TGTGCCAGCAGCGCGGGACTAGCGGTCAATGAGCAGTTCTTC. Amino acids: CASSAGLAVNEQFF. The whole variable domain, remainder taken from reference TRBV9 and TRBJ2-1, is DSGVTQTPKHLITATGQRVTLRCSPRSGDLSVYWYQQSLDQGLQFLIQYYNGEERAKGNILERFSAQQFPDLHSELNLSSLELGDSALYFCASSAGLAVNEQFFGPGTRLTVL.

The V call is TRBV29-1, the J call TRBJ2-6; D is unresolved. The CDR3 extends over 13 amino acids. V was shortened by 2 bases and J by 4 bases, with 6 bases between the two germline ends. The germline gives CDR1 SQVTM, CDR2 ANQGSEA. CDR3 sequence (DNA): TGCAGCGTTGAAAATCCCGGGGCCAACGTCCTGACTTTC. Amino acid sequence: CSVENPGANVLTF.

V and J are TRBV9 and TRBJ2-2; 11 bases line up with TRBD2. The V gene end was trimmed by 3 bases and the J gene end by 5 bases; junction bases not matched to a gene: 9. Germline-derived CDR1 and CDR2 are SGDLS and YYNGEE. The CDR3 extends over 17 amino acids. The CDR3 DNA reads as TGTGCCAGCAGCGCCCCTAGCGGGGGGATAATAACCGGGGAGCTGTTTTTT. Translating gives CASSAPSGGIITGELFF.

This chain's CDR3 is CASSSRGIKNIQYF. The CDR3 region has the DNA TGTGCCAGCAGCTCCCGGGGAATCAAAAACATTCAGTACTTC. J is TRBJ2-4 and V is TRBV5-6; perhaps TRBD2 as D (5 bases). Germline CDR1 SGHDT, CDR2 YYEEEE. V was shortened by 3 bases and J by 3 bases, with 10 bases between the two germline ends. The CDR3 sequence is 14 residues long.